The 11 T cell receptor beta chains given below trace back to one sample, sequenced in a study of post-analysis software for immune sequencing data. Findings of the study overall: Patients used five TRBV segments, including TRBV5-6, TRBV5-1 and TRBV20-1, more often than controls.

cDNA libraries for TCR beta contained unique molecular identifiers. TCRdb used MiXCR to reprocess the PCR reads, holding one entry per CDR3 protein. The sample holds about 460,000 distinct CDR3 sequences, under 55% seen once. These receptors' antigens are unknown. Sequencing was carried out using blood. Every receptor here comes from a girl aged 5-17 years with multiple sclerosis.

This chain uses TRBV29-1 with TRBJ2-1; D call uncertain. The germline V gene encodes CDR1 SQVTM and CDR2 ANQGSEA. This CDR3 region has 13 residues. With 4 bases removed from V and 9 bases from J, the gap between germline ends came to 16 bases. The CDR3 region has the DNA TGCAGCGTTGCCTTATTAGGGATGGCTGAGCAGTTCTTC. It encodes CSVALLGMAEQFF.

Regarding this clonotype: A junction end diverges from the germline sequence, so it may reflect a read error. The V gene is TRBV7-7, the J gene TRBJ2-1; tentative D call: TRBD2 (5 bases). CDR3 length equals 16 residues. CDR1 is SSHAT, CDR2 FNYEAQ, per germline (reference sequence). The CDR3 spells CASSLDYLDGSETQFF. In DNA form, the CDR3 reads TGTGCTAGCAGCTTAGACTACCTTGATGGGAGCGAGACCCAGTTCTTC. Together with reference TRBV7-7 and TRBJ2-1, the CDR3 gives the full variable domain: GAGVSQSPRYKVTKRGQDVTLRCDPISSHATLYWYQQALGQGPEFLTYFNYEAQPDKSGLPSDRFSAERPEGSISTLTIQRTEQRDSAMYRCASSLDYLDGSETQFFGPGTRLTVL.

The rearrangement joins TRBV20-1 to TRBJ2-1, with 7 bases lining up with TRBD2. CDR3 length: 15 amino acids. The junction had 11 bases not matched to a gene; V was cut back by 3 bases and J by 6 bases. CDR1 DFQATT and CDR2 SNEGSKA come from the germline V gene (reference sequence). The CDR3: CSASELARVRNEQFF. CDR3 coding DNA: TGCAGTGCTAGCGAACTAGCGAGAGTTCGCAATGAGCAGTTCTTC.

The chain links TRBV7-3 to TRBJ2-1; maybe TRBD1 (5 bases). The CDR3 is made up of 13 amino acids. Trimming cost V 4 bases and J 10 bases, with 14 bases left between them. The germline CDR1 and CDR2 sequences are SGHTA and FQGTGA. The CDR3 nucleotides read TGTGCCAGCAGCTCATCTCGACAGACCGAGCAGTTCTTC. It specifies CASSSSRQTEQFF.

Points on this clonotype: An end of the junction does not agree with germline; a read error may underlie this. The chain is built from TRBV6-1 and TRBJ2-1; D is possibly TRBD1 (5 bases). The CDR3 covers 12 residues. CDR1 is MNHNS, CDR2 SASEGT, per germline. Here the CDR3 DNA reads TGTGCCAGTACAGGCTCCGACAATGAGCAGTTCTTC. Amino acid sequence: CASTGSDNEQFF.

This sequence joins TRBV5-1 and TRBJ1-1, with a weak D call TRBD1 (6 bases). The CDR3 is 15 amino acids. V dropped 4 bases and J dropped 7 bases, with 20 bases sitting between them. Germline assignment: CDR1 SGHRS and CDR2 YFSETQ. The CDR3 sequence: CASSAFPGHLLEAFF. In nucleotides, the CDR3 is TGCGCCAGCAGCGCGTTCCCGGGACACCTACTTGAAGCTTTCTTT.

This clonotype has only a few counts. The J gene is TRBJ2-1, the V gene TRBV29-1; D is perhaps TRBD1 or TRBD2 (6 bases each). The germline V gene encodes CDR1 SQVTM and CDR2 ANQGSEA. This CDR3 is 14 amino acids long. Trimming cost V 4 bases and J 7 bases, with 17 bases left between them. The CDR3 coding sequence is TGCAGCGTTGTAGGGGGGAGGTTGGGTAATGAGCAGTTCTTC. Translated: CSVVGGRLGNEQFF.

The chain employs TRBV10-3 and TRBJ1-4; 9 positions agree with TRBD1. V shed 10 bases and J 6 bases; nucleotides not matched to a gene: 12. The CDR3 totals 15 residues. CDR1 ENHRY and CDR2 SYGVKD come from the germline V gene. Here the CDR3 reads CATRTGEDGDEKLFF. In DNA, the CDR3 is TGTGCCACCAGGACAGGGGAGGATGGGGATGAAAAACTGTTTTTT.

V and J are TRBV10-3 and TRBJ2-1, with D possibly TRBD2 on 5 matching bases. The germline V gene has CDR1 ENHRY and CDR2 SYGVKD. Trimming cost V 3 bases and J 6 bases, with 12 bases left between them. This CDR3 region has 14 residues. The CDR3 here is CAISDELVGNEQFF. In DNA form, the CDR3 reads TGTGCCATCAGTGATGAACTAGTGGGCAATGAGCAGTTCTTC.

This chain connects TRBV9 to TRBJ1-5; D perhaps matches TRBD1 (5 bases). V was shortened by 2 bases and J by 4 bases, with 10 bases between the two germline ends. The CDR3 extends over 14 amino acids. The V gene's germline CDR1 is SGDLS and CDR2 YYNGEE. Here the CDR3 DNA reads TGTGCCAGCAGCGTCACAGGACTGAATCAGCCCCAGCATTTT. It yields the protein CASSVTGLNQPQHF.

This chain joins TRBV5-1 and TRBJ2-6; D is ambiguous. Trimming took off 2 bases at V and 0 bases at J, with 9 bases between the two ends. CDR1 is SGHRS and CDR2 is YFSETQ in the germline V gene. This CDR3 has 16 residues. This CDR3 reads CASSFRPSSGANVLTF. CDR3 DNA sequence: TGCGCCAGCAGCTTTCGACCGTCCTCTGGGGCCAACGTCCTGACTTTC.